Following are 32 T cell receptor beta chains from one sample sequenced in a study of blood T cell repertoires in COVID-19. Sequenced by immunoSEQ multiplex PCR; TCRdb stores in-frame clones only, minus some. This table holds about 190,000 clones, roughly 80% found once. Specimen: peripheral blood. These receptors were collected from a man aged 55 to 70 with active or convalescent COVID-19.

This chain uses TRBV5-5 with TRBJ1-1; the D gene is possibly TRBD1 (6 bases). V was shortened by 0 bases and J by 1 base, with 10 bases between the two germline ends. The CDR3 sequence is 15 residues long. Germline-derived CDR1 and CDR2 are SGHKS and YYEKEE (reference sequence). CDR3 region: CASSLGRGWNTEAFF. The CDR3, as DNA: TGTGCCAGCAGCTTGGGTAGGGGGTGGAACACTGAAGCTTTCTTT.

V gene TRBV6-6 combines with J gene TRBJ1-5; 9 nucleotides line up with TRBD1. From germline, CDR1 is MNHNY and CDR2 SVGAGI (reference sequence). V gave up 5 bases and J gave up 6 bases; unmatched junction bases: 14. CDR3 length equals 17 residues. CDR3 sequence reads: CASSHHSGQGSSQPQHF. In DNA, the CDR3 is TGTGCCAGCAGTCACCACTCGGGACAGGGTTCTAGTCAGCCCCAGCATTTT.

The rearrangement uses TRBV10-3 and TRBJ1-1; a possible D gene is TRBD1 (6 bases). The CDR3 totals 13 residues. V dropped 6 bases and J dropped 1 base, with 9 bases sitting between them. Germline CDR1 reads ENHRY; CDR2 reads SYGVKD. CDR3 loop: CAIRGAPNTEAFF. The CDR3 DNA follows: TGTGCCATCAGGGGGGCCCCGAACACTGAAGCTTTCTTT.

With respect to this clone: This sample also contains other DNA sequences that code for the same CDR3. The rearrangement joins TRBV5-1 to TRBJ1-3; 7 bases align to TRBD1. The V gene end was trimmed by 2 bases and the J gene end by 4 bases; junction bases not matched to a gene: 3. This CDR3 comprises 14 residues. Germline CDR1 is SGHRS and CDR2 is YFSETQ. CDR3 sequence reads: CASSLRGQGNTIYF. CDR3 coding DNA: TGCGCCAGCAGCTTAAGGGGGCAAGGAAACACCATATATTTT.

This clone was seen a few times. The CDR3 DNA is TGTGCCAGCAGCCAAGCACTAGCGGGAGGGGTGGACACCGGGGAGCTGTTTTTT. It codes for CASSQALAGGVDTGELFF. V is TRBV14 and J is TRBJ2-2, with TRBD2 matching 13 bases. The ends lost 1 base at V and 3 bases at J; junction bases unmatched: 5. Germline-derived CDR1 and CDR2 are SGHDN and FVKESK. The CDR3 is made up of 18 amino acids.

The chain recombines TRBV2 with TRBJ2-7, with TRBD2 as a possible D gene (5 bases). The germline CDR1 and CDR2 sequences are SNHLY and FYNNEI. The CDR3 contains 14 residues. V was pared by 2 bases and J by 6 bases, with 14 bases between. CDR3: CASSELGFEGEQYF. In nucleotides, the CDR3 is TGTGCCAGCAGTGAACTCGGGTTCGAGGGCGAGCAGTACTTC.

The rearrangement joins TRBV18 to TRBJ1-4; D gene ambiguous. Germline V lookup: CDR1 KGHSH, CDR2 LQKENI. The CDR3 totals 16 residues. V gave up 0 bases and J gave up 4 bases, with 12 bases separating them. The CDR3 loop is CASSPPSMRGNEKLFF. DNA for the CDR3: TGTGCCAGCTCACCACCGTCGATGCGGGGTAATGAAAAACTGTTTTTT.

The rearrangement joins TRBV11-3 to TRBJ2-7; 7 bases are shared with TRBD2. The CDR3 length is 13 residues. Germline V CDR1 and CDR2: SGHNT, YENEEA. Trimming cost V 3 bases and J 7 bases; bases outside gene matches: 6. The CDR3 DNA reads TGTGCCAGCAGCTTGGCTGAGCGGGGTGAGCAGTACTTC. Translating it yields CASSLAERGEQYF.

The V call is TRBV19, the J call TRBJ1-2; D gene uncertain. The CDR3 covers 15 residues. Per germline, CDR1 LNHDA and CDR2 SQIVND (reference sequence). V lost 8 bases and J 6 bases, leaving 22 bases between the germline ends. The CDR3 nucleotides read TGTGCCAGTTCCCCGGCCAGTTCCCCCCGGGATGGCTACACCTTC. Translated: CASSPASSPRDGYTF.

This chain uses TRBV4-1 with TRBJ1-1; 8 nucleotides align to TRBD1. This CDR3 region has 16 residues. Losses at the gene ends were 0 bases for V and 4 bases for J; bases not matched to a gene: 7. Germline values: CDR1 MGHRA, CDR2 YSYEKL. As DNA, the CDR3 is TGCGCCAGCAGCCAAGAGCCAGGGGGCGGGAGCACTGAAGCTTTCTTT. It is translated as CASSQEPGGGSTEAFF.

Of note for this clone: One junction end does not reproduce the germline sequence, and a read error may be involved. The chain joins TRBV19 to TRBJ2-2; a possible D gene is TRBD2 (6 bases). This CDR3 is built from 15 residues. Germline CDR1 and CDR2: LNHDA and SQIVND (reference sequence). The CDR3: CASSIVGGNAGELFF. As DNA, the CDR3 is TGTGCCAGTAGTATAGTTGGAGGGAACGCCGGGGAGCTGTTTTTT.

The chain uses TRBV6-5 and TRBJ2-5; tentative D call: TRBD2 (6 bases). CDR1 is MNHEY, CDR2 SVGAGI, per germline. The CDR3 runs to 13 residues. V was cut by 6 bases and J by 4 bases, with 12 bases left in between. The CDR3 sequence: CASRTTRGETQYF. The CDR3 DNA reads TGTGCCAGCAGAACGACTAGAGGAGAGACCCAGTACTTC.

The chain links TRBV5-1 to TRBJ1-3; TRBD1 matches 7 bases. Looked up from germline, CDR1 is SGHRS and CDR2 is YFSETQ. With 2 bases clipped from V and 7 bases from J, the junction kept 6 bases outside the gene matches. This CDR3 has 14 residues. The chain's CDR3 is CASSLGQVDNTIYF. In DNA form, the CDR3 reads TGCGCCAGCAGCTTAGGACAGGTCGACAACACCATATATTTT.

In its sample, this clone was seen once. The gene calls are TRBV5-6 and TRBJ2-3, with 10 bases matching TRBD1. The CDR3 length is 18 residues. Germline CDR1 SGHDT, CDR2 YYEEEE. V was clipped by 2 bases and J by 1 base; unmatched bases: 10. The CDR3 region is CASSLGTGTGVGTDTQYF. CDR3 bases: TGTGCCAGCAGCTTAGGAACCGGGACAGGGGTGGGCACAGATACGCAGTATTTT.

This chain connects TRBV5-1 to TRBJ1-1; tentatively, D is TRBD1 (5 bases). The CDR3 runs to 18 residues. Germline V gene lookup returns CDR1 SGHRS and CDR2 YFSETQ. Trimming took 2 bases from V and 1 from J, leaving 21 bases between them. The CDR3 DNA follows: TGCGCCAGCAGCTTTCAATCCGTCGGGGGTGTGAGGAACACTGAAGCTTTCTTT. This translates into CASSFQSVGGVRNTEAFF.

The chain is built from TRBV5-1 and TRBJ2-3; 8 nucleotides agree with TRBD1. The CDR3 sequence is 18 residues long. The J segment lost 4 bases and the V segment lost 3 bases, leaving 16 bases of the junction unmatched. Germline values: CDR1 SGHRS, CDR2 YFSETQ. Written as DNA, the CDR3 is TGCGCCAGCAGCTCCGTTGGGACAGGAGCTTTCTTGGCAGATACGCAGTATTTT. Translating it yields CASSSVGTGAFLADTQYF.

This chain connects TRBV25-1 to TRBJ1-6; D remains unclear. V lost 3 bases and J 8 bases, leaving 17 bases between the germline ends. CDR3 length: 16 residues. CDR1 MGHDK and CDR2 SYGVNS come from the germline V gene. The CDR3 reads CASSDNGGRGHSPLHF. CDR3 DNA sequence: TGTGCCAGCAGTGATAATGGAGGGCGTGGGCATTCACCCCTCCACTTT.

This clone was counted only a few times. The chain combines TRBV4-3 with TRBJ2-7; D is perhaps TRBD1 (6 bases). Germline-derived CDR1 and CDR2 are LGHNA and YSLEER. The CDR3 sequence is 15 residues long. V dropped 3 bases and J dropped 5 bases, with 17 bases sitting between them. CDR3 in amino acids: CASSHLTGAGDEQYF. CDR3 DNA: TGCGCCAGCAGCCACCTCACGGGCGCAGGGGACGAGCAGTACTTC.

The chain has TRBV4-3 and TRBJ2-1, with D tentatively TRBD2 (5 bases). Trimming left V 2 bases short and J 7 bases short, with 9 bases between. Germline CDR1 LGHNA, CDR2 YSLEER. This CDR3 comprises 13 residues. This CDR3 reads CASSQLRGNEQFF. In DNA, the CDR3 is TGCGCCAGCAGCCAACTTCGGGGTAATGAGCAGTTCTTC.

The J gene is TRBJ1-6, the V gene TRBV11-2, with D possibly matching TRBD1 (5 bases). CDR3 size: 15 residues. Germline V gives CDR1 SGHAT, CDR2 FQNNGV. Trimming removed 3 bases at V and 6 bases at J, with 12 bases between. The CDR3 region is CASSLVRGSNSPLHF. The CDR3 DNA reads TGTGCCAGCAGCTTGGTTAGGGGAAGTAATTCACCCCTCCACTTT.

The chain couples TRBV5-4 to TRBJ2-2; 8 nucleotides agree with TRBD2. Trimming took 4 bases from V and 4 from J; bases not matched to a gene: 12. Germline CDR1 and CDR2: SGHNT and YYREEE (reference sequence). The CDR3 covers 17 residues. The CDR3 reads CASSPGSGIRGTGELFF. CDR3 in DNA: TGTGCCAGCAGCCCGGGTAGCGGGATCCGTGGCACCGGGGAGCTGTTTTTT. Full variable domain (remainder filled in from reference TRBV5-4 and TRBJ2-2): ETGVTQSPTHLIKTRGQQVTLRCSSQSGHNTVSWYQQALGQGPQFIFQYYREEENGRGNFPPRFSGLQFPNYSSELNVNALELDDSALYLCASSPGSGIRGTGELFFGEGSRLTVL.

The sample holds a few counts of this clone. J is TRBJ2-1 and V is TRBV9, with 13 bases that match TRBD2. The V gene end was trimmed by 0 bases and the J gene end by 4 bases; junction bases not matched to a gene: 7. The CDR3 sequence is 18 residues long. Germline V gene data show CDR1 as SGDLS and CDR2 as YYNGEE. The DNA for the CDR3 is TGTGCCAGCAGCGTAGCATCGACTAGCGGGAGGCGGTACAATGAGCAGTTCTTC. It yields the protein CASSVASTSGRRYNEQFF.

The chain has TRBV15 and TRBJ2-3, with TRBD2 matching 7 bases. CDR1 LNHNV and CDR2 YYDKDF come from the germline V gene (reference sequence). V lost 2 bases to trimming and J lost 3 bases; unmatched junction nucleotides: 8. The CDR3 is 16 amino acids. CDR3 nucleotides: TGTGCCACCAGCAGACGAACCGGGACTACAACAGATACGCAGTATTTT. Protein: CATSRRTGTTTDTQYF.

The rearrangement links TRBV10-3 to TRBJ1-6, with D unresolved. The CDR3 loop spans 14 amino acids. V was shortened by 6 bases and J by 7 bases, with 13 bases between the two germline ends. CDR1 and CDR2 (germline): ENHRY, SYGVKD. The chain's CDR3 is CAIRRDGSNSPLHF. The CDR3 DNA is TGTGCCATCAGGAGGGATGGCTCGAATTCACCCCTCCACTTT.

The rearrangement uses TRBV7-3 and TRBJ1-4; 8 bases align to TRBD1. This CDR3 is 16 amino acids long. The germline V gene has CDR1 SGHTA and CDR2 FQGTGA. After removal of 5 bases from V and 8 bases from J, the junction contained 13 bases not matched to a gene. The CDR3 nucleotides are TGTGCCAGCAGCCTAAATTCAGGGGGCGCTAGGGAAAAACTGTTTTTT. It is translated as CASSLNSGGAREKLFF.

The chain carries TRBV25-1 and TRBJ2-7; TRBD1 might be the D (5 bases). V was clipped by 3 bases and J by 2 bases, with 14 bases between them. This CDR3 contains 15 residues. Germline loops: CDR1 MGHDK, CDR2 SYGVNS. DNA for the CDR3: TGTGCCAGCAGTGATAGGGGATCGGGTGCCTACGAGCAGTACTTC. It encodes CASSDRGSGAYEQYF.

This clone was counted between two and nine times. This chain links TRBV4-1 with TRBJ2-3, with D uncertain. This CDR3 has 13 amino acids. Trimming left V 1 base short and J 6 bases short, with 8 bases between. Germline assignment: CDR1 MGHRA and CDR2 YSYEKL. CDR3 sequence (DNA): TGCGCCAGCAGCCAAGGAGCCCCGGATACGCAGTATTTT. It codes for CASSQGAPDTQYF.

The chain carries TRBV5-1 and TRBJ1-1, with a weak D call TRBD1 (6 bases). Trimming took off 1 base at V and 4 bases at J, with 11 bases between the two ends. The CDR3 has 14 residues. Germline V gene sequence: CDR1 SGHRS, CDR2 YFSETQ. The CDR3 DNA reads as TGCGCCAGCAGCTTGACGGGGGGCAGCACTGAAGCTTTCTTT. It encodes CASSLTGGSTEAFF.

The CDR3 spells CASSTGTEVEKLFF. The CDR3 nucleotides are TGTGCCAGTAGTACCGGGACAGAAGTTGAAAAACTGTTTTTT. The J gene is TRBJ1-4, the V gene TRBV19, with 7 nucleotides matching TRBD1. Trimming took 4 bases from V and 7 from J; bases not matched to a gene: 6. The germline V gene encodes CDR1 LNHDA and CDR2 SQIVND (reference sequence). CDR3 length equals 14 residues. The whole variable domain, remainder taken from reference TRBV19 and TRBJ1-4, is DGGITQSPKYLFRKEGQNVTLSCEQNLNHDAMYWYRQDPGQGLRLIYYSQIVNDFQKGDIAEGYSVSREKKESFPLTVTSAQKNPTAFYLCASSTGTEVEKLFFGSGTQLSVL.

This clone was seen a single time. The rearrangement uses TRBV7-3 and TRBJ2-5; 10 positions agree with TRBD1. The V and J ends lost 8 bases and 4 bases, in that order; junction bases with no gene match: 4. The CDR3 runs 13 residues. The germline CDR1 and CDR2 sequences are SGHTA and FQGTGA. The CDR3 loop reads CASDRGRGETQYF. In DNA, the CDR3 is TGTGCCAGCGACAGGGGGCGCGGAGAGACCCAGTACTTC. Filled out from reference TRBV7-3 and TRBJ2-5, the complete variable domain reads GAGVSQTPSNKVTEKGKYVELRCDPISGHTALYWYRQSLGQGPEFLIYFQGTGAADDSGLPNDRFFAVRPEGSVSTLKIQRTERGDSAVYLCASDRGRGETQYFGPGTRLLVL.

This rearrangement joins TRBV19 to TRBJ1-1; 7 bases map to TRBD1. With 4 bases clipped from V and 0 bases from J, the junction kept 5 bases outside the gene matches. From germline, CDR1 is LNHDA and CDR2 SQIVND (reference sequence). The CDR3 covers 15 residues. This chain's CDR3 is CASSKTGHMNTEAFF. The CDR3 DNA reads TGTGCCAGTAGTAAGACAGGGCACATGAACACTGAAGCTTTCTTT.

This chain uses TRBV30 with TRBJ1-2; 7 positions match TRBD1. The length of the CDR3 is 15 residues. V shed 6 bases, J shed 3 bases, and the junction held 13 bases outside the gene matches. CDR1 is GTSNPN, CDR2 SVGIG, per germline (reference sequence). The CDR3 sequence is CACPRGGPVYYGYTF. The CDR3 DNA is TGTGCCTGTCCGCGAGGGGGCCCGGTTTACTATGGCTACACCTTC.